This TCR beta chain was documented in a study of blood T cell repertoires in COVID-19. For the study at large: The study drew acute and convalescent COVID-19 samples from the United States, Italy and Spain. T cells, B-cell-depleted T cells, or PBMCs provided the cDNA or gDNA that served as material.

This clone was seen a few times. As originally analysed: For nucleated cells, counts were estimated from reference gene primer amplification. Produced via immunoSEQ multiplex PCR; TCRdb's table is partial and in-frame only. V and J calls plus clone size are reproduced from that table; the DNA served to infer D and trimming. Of under 200,000 clones detected, around four fifths appear once; the ten largest clones hold approximately 15%. The specimen was peripheral blood. The origin of this receptor is a man younger than 45 with active or convalescent COVID-19.

The CDR3 sequence: CASSQTRLTEAFF. As DNA, the CDR3 is TGTGCCAGCAGCCAAACGAGGCTCACTGAAGCTTTCTTT. This rearrangement joins TRBV4-2 to TRBJ1-1; D unresolved. The CDR3 contains 13 residues. Trimming took off 2 bases at V and 4 bases at J, with 8 bases between the two ends. Germline CDR1 LGHNA, CDR2 YNFKEQ.